The 9 T cell receptor beta chains below were found in one sample sequenced in a study of blood T cells in healthy people across ages. Sample-barcoded 5' priming and a J-beta primer mix drove a second PCR of 7 to 11 cycles. MiXCR, run by TCRdb on the 5' RACE reads, gives a single entry per CDR3 protein. The sample carries about 640,000 distinct CDR3 sequences, roughly 58% recorded once. The sample was blood. The receptors shown here come from a man in his sixties in good health.

The chain employs TRBV5-8 and TRBJ2-3; weak D call: TRBD2 (7 bases). The CDR3 is 14 residues long. V lost 5 bases and J lost 6, with 16 bases in between. Per the germline V gene, CDR1 is SGHTS and CDR2 is YDEGEE. The CDR3 protein is CASRELGGVDTQYF. The CDR3 DNA follows: TGTGCCAGCAGGGAGTTAGGGGGGGTCGATACGCAGTATTTT.

The V gene is TRBV3-1, the J gene TRBJ1-1; no definite D call. The germline V and J ends were trimmed by 9 bases and 0 bases, with 14 bases remaining between them. Germline CDR1 is LGHDT and CDR2 is YNNKEL (reference sequence). This CDR3 contains 14 residues. The CDR3 region has the DNA TGTGCCAGAAACCCGGGGAGGGTGAACACTGAAGCTTTCTTT. Amino acid sequence: CARNPGRVNTEAFF.

The chain carries TRBV3-1 and TRBJ2-5; D assignment may be TRBD1 or TRBD2 (5 bases each). CDR1 and CDR2 from the germline V gene are LGHDT and YNNKEL (reference sequence). This CDR3 has 16 amino acids. Trimming removed 0 bases from V and 11 bases from J, with 22 bases in between. The CDR3: CASSQEGTGRFREQYF. In DNA, the CDR3 is TGTGCCAGCAGCCAAGAAGGAACAGGTCGGTTTAGGGAGCAGTACTTC.

V is TRBV2 and J is TRBJ1-5; perhaps TRBD1 as D (5 bases). In germline, CDR1 is SNHLY, CDR2 FYNNEI. Trimming left V 4 bases short and J 3 bases short, with 10 bases between. The CDR3 spans 14 residues. CDR3 coding DNA: TGTGCCAGCAGTGTGGAAGGGACCAATCAGCCCCAGCATTTT. Its protein product is CASSVEGTNQPQHF.

This clonotype was counted ten times or more. V is TRBV15 and J is TRBJ2-5; possible D gene TRBD1, 5 bases. CDR3 length equals 14 residues. V dropped 0 bases and J dropped 2 bases, with 7 bases sitting between them. The V gene's germline CDR1 is LNHNV and CDR2 YYDKDF (reference sequence). CDR3 nucleotides: TGTGCCACCAGCAGAGACCCAGGGCAAGAGACCCAGTACTTC. Its translation is CATSRDPGQETQYF.

This sequence joins TRBV7-2 and TRBJ1-2, with D possibly being TRBD1 (5 bases). V was pared by 4 bases and J by 4 bases, with 13 bases between. The CDR3 has 14 amino acids. The germline V gene encodes CDR1 SGHTA and CDR2 FQGNSA. Here the CDR3 reads CASSSDGQGYGYTF. CDR3 bases: TGTGCCAGCAGCTCCGACGGGCAGGGCTATGGCTACACCTTC.

The chain carries TRBV28 and TRBJ1-4, with a weak D call TRBD1 (6 bases). Trimming stripped 3 bases from V and 8 bases from J, with 13 bases between. Germline CDR1 is MDHEN and CDR2 is SYDVKM. The length of the CDR3 is 14 residues. The CDR3 DNA follows: TGTGCCAGCAGTTTCTCAGGGGTTGGGGAAAAACTGTTTTTT. Residues: CASSFSGVGEKLFF.

The CDR3 is CATGKGTGSETQYF. DNA of the CDR3: TGTGCCACCGGGAAAGGGACAGGGTCCGAGACCCAGTACTTC. The V and J genes are TRBV10-3 and TRBJ2-5, with 9 bases aligning to TRBD1. This CDR3 spans 14 amino acids. The junction had 11 bases not matched to a gene; V was cut back by 10 bases and J by 5 bases. From germline, CDR1 is ENHRY and CDR2 SYGVKD.

The rearrangement links TRBV11-2 to TRBJ2-1, with 16 bases fitting TRBD2. The CDR3 spans 18 residues. The germline V gene has CDR1 SGHAT and CDR2 FQNNGV. With V trimmed by 5 bases and J by 8 bases, 12 bases remained unmatched. CDR3: CASSMGLAGGWGSDEQFF. DNA for the CDR3: TGTGCCAGCAGCATGGGACTAGCGGGGGGGTGGGGATCGGATGAGCAGTTCTTC.